A single sample is the source of the 32 T cell receptor beta chains below, sequenced in a study of long-term antiretroviral therapy in people with HIV. Version v3.0 of the immunoSEQ assay ran at survey level. TCRdb's copy holds only in-frame clones and misses some; the assay was immunoSEQ multiplex PCR. The table lists about 22,000 clones, just over 85% of them singletons. Material: unsorted PBMCs, obtained 1.3 years after starting antiretroviral therapy. The receptor set was obtained from a man in his fifties or sixties with HIV.

The chain is built from TRBV2 and TRBJ2-5, with D uncertain. Deletions cut 2 bases from V and 2 bases from J, with 9 bases between. Germline-derived CDR1 and CDR2 are SNHLY and FYNNEI. The CDR3 covers 14 residues. The CDR3 coding sequence is TGTGCCAGCAGTGAATTGCTCACTCAAGAGACCCAGTACTTC. Protein: CASSELLTQETQYF.

DNA for the CDR3: TGTGCCATGCAAAACGGACAGGGGGACACCGGGGAGCTGTTTTTT. Protein: CAMQNGQGDTGELFF. The V call is TRBV28, the J call TRBJ2-2, with 10 bases matching TRBD1. Germline V lookup: CDR1 MDHEN, CDR2 SYDVKM. V trimming: 10 bases; J trimming: 3 bases; junction bases outside the gene matches: 8. This CDR3 comprises 15 residues.

This chain connects TRBV7-2 to TRBJ1-5; 7 bases agree with TRBD1. This CDR3 has 13 residues. Looked up from germline, CDR1 is SGHTA and CDR2 is FQGNSA. Trimming cost V 3 bases and J 7 bases; bases outside gene matches: 3. The DNA for the CDR3 is TGTGCCAGCAGCTTCACAGGGGAACAGCCCCAGCATTTT. Translating gives CASSFTGEQPQHF.

The chain couples TRBV7-2 to TRBJ2-7; D may match TRBD1 or TRBD2 (5 bases each). V lost 5 bases to trimming and J lost 2 bases, with 16 bases between them. Germline CDR1 and CDR2: SGHTA and FQGNSA. The CDR3 has 15 amino acids. The CDR3: CASSRRRDGTYEQYF. The CDR3 DNA sequence: TGTGCCAGCAGCCGACGCCGGGACGGGACCTACGAGCAGTACTTC.

The V gene is TRBV23-1, the J gene TRBJ1-1; no clear D. TRBV23-1 is recorded as an ORF, its role being uncertain. This CDR3 spans 14 amino acids. Trimming left V 4 bases short and J 8 bases short, with 17 bases between. CDR3 coding DNA: TGCGCCAGCAGTCCCCAACCCAAAACCCGGGAAGCTTTCTTT. Its protein product is CASSPQPKTREAFF.

The CDR3 loop is CASSPRAGNTIYF. The CDR3 bases are TGTGCCAGCAGTCCTAGGGCGGGAAACACCATATATTTT. The chain uses TRBV27 and TRBJ1-3, with no clear D. The CDR3 length is 13 residues. Germline V gives CDR1 MNHEY, CDR2 SMNVEV (reference sequence). Trimming shortened V by 5 bases and J by 4 bases, and 9 bases separated the two germline ends.

The rearrangement uses TRBV6-1 and TRBJ1-1, with TRBD1 matching over 8 bases. The V segment lost 2 bases and the J segment 10 bases; nucleotides outside the gene matches: 3. This CDR3 has 12 residues. The germline gives CDR1 MNHNS, CDR2 SASEGT. The CDR3 sequence: CASSEPGQGAFF. The CDR3 DNA reads TGTGCCAGCAGTGAACCTGGACAGGGAGCTTTCTTT.

V gene TRBV2 combines with J gene TRBJ2-5, with 12 bases aligning to TRBD1. V shed 6 bases and J 2 bases; nucleotides not matched to a gene: 10. Germline CDR1 SNHLY, CDR2 FYNNEI. The CDR3 covers 17 residues. The CDR3 loop is CASRAGQGARGQETQYF. The DNA for the CDR3 is TGTGCCAGCAGGGCGGGACAGGGGGCGAGGGGGCAAGAGACCCAGTACTTC.

The chain is built from TRBV30 and TRBJ2-3; no reliable D call. The CDR3 runs to 14 residues. Trimming cost V 0 bases and J 0 bases, with 7 bases left between them. From germline, CDR1 is GTSNPN and CDR2 SVGIG (reference sequence). The CDR3 coding sequence is TGTGCCTGGAGTGTAGCGTCTAGCACAGATACGCAGTATTTT. Translating gives CAWSVASSTDTQYF.

This sequence joins TRBV5-1 and TRBJ2-3; 9 nucleotides line up with TRBD2. Germline CDR1 is SGHRS and CDR2 is YFSETQ. Germline trimming cut 0 bases from V and 0 bases from J; bases unmatched to any gene: 2. The CDR3 covers 16 residues. This CDR3 reads CASSLGLAESTDTQYF. CDR3 nucleotide sequence: TGCGCCAGCAGCTTGGGACTAGCGGAGAGCACAGATACGCAGTATTTT.

In its sample, this clone was seen a few times. This rearrangement joins TRBV5-1 to TRBJ2-7; a weak D match, TRBD2 (6 bases). The CDR3 is made up of 14 amino acids. Trimming removed 0 bases at V and 1 base at J, with 8 bases between. The V gene's germline CDR1 is SGHRS and CDR2 YFSETQ. The CDR3 bases are TGCGCCAGCAGCTTGGTTGCGGGGTCCTACGAGCAGTACTTC. Amino acid sequence: CASSLVAGSYEQYF. Looking up the rest from reference TRBV5-1 and TRBJ2-7 gives the full variable domain: KAGVTQTPRYLIKTRGQQVTLSCSPISGHRSVSWYQQTPGQGLQFLFEYFSETQRNKGNFPGRFSGRQFSNSRSEMNVSTLELGDSALYLCASSLVAGSYEQYFGPGTRLTVT.

The chain recombines TRBV6-1 with TRBJ2-2; D not resolved. The CDR3 covers 13 residues. Between the trimmed V and J ends, which lost 6 bases and 1 base, there was a span of 6 bases. Per the germline V gene, CDR1 is MNHNS and CDR2 is SASEGT. In nucleotides, the CDR3 is TGTGCCAGCAGCTCAGGGAACACCGGGGAGCTGTTTTTT. It translates to CASSSGNTGELFF.

The V call is TRBV10-2, the J call TRBJ2-7; D remains unclear. With 1 base removed from V and 3 bases from J, the gap between germline ends came to 13 bases. This CDR3 is 15 amino acids long. The V gene's germline CDR1 is WSHSY and CDR2 SAAADI. CDR3 nucleotides: TGCGCCAGCAGTGAGTTAAAGGGCCTAGGCTACGAGCAGTACTTC. It encodes CASSELKGLGYEQYF.

The rearrangement joins TRBV5-1 to TRBJ2-6; D may be TRBD2 (6 bases). The CDR3 spans 14 residues. V lost 7 bases and J 3 bases, leaving 11 bases between the germline ends. Germline V gene lookup returns CDR1 SGHRS and CDR2 YFSETQ. CDR3: CASGGGVGANVLTF. The CDR3 coding sequence is TGCGCCAGCGGAGGAGGGGTTGGGGCCAACGTCCTGACTTTC.

J is TRBJ2-7 and V is TRBV2; a weak D match, TRBD1 (5 bases). The CDR3 sequence is 12 residues long. The V end lost 3 bases, the J end lost 6 bases, and 9 bases lay between the germline ends. Looked up from germline, CDR1 is SNHLY and CDR2 is FYNNEI. The CDR3 DNA reads as TGTGCCAGCAGTGAGGCAGGGCGCGAGCAGTACTTC. Protein product: CASSEAGREQYF.

The CDR3 DNA reads as TGTGCCAGCAGCTTAGCAGGCGAGTCCTACGAGCAGTACTTC. This gives the protein CASSLAGESYEQYF. The rearrangement joins TRBV7-9 to TRBJ2-7; D is ambiguous. The V and J ends lost 0 bases and 1 base respectively, with 7 bases between them. Looked up from germline, CDR1 is SEHNR and CDR2 is FQNEAQ (reference sequence). The CDR3 runs to 14 residues.

The chain uses TRBV7-3 and TRBJ2-7, with 8 positions matching TRBD1. The CDR3 totals 16 residues. Germline assignment: CDR1 SGHTA and CDR2 FQGTGA. After removal of 7 bases from V and 0 bases from J, the junction contained 11 bases not matched to a gene. CDR3 in DNA: TGTGCCAGCACCAGAACCAGGACAGGGTACTCCTACGAGCAGTACTTC. Its protein is CASTRTRTGYSYEQYF. Variable domain in full (rest from reference TRBV7-3 and TRBJ2-7): GAGVSQTPSNKVTEKGKYVELRCDPISGHTALYWYRQSLGQGPEFLIYFQGTGAADDSGLPNDRFFAVRPEGSVSTLKIQRTERGDSAVYLCASTRTRTGYSYEQYFGPGTRLTVT.

This clone was counted once. The gene calls are TRBV5-1 and TRBJ1-2; 7 nucleotides line up with TRBD1. The CDR3 runs to 15 residues. Germline V gives CDR1 SGHRS, CDR2 YFSETQ. With 1 base clipped from V and 3 bases from J, the junction kept 6 bases outside the gene matches. The CDR3 loop reads CASSLLGGVDYGYTF. The CDR3 coding sequence is TGCGCCAGCAGCTTGTTAGGGGGCGTTGACTATGGCTACACCTTC.

The chain uses TRBV11-2 and TRBJ1-4, with 9 bases aligning to TRBD1. The CDR3 runs 16 residues. Trimming cost V 5 bases and J 4 bases; bases outside gene matches: 8. Germline CDR1 and CDR2: SGHAT and FQNNGV. CDR3 sequence reads: CASSRGQGPLNEKLFF. The CDR3 DNA reads as TGTGCCAGCAGCCGGGGACAGGGCCCCCTTAATGAAAAACTGTTTTTT.

The CDR3 loop is CASSPTVSSSSGSRETQYF. The CDR3 bases are TGTGCCAGCTCACCTACAGTATCGTCAAGTAGCGGGTCAAGGGAGACCCAGTACTTC. The V gene is TRBV18, the J gene TRBJ2-5, with 7 bases aligning to TRBD2. This CDR3 is built from 19 residues. Germline assignment: CDR1 KGHSH and CDR2 LQKENI. Trimming took 3 bases from V and 5 from J; bases not matched to a gene: 21.

This clone occurred once. One junction end does not reproduce the germline sequence, and a read error may be involved. This sequence joins TRBV7-9 and TRBJ2-3; TRBD2 matches at 12 bases. Germline loops: CDR1 SEHNR, CDR2 FQNEAQ (reference sequence). The CDR3 is made up of 15 amino acids. DNA for the CDR3: TGTGCCAGCAGCTTACAGGAACTAGCGGGGGGTTTTATTCGTTTC. Protein: CASSLQELAGGFIRF.

The rearrangement joins TRBV27 to TRBJ1-5, with D maybe TRBD1 (5 bases). V was trimmed by 6 bases and J by 3 bases, leaving 12 bases between them. The CDR3 has 14 residues. Germline values: CDR1 MNHEY, CDR2 SMNVEV (reference sequence). In nucleotides, the CDR3 is TGTGCCAGCAGAACGGGGACGGCCAATCAGCCCCAGCATTTT. The encoded protein is CASRTGTANQPQHF.

The sample holds one count of this clone. This chain joins TRBV27 and TRBJ2-3, with D possibly TRBD1 on 6 matching bases. V gave up 3 bases and J gave up 1 base, with 11 bases separating them. Germline-derived CDR1 and CDR2 are MNHEY and SMNVEV (reference sequence). The CDR3 is made up of 15 amino acids. The CDR3 nucleotides read TGTGCCAGCAGTTTTGGGGCAGGGGGCACAGATACGCAGTATTTT. The encoded protein is CASSFGAGGTDTQYF.

V and J are TRBV2 and TRBJ1-2; D is undetermined. V was trimmed by 3 bases and J by 3 bases, leaving 2 bases between them. This CDR3 contains 11 residues. CDR1 and CDR2 (germline): SNHLY, FYNNEI. The CDR3, as DNA: TGTGCCAGCAGTGACCACTATGGCTACACCTTC. This sequence encodes CASSDHYGYTF.

The J gene is TRBJ2-1, the V gene TRBV18; D is perhaps TRBD2 (5 bases). CDR3 length: 16 residues. From germline, CDR1 is KGHSH and CDR2 LQKENI. V shed 3 bases and J shed 10 bases, with 22 bases lying between them. The CDR3 sequence is CASSPQAASSSEEQFF. For the CDR3, the DNA is TGTGCCAGCTCACCTCAAGCGGCCTCCTCAAGCGAAGAGCAGTTCTTC.

The rearrangement joins TRBV30 to TRBJ2-5; 8 nucleotides align to TRBD2. CDR1 GTSNPN and CDR2 SVGIG come from the germline V gene (reference sequence). Unmatched junction bases numbered 18, after V lost 7 bases and J lost 5 bases. The CDR3 totals 16 residues. CDR3 region: CASSLGAGAGRETQYF. In DNA form, the CDR3 reads TGTGCCTCCTCGCTAGGAGCGGGGGCCGGGAGGGAGACCCAGTACTTC.

This clone was found once. The chain couples TRBV19 to TRBJ2-1, with 9 bases matching TRBD1. J lost 6 bases, V lost 2 bases, and 8 bases had no gene match. CDR3 size: 16 residues. The germline V gene encodes CDR1 LNHDA and CDR2 SQIVND (reference sequence). CDR3 protein: CASSILGTGISNEQFF. In DNA form, the CDR3 reads TGTGCCAGTAGTATATTGGGGACAGGGATATCCAATGAGCAGTTCTTC. Using reference TRBV19 and TRBJ2-1 for the parts outside the CDR3, the full variable domain is DGGITQSPKYLFRKEGQNVTLSCEQNLNHDAMYWYRQDPGQGLRLIYYSQIVNDFQKGDIAEGYSVSREKKESFPLTVTSAQKNPTAFYLCASSILGTGISNEQFFGPGTRLTVL.

This chain links TRBV21-1 with TRBJ2-3; the D call of TRBD2 is as the table states it, not checked on the DNA. TRBV21-1 counts as a pseudogene. The CDR3 is 17 amino acids. The CDR3, as DNA: TGTGCCAGCAGCAAAGAGTCGACTAGCGGAGACACAGATACGCAGTATTTT. It yields the protein CASSKESTSGDTDTQYF.

The chain employs TRBV6-5 and TRBJ2-7, with 15 bases fitting TRBD2. CDR1 and CDR2 from the germline V gene are MNHEY and SVGAGI. This CDR3 spans 16 amino acids. The trim removed 4 bases at V and 0 bases at J, leaving 1 base unmatched. The CDR3 sequence is CASSSGLAGGSYEQYF. CDR3 coding DNA: TGTGCCAGCAGTTCGGGACTAGCGGGGGGCTCCTACGAGCAGTACTTC.

The chain joins TRBV10-1 to TRBJ2-5; the match to TRBD2 covers 14 bases. This CDR3 spans 16 amino acids. The V gene's germline CDR1 is WNHNN and CDR2 SYGVQD (reference sequence). After removal of 3 bases from V and 5 bases from J, the junction contained 5 bases not matched to a gene. CDR3: CASSDGTSGRWETQYF. The DNA for the CDR3 is TGCGCCAGCAGTGACGGGACTAGCGGGAGATGGGAGACCCAGTACTTC.

The chain carries TRBV6-6 and TRBJ2-5; 10 bases fit TRBD1. The CDR3 length is 14 residues. V gave up 5 bases and J gave up 5 bases; unmatched junction bases: 5. The V gene's germline CDR1 is MNHNY and CDR2 SVGAGI (reference sequence). CDR3 bases: TGTGCCAGCAGTCTCCCGGGACAGGGGGAGACCCAGTACTTC. It specifies CASSLPGQGETQYF.

This chain links TRBV5-1 with TRBJ2-3; 7 nucleotides agree with TRBD1. The CDR3 contains 14 residues. After removal of 6 bases from V and 0 bases from J, the junction contained 4 bases not matched to a gene. Germline CDR1 SGHRS, CDR2 YFSETQ. The DNA for the CDR3 is TGCGCCAGCATTCGGGGACAGAGCACAGATACGCAGTATTTT. It codes for CASIRGQSTDTQYF.